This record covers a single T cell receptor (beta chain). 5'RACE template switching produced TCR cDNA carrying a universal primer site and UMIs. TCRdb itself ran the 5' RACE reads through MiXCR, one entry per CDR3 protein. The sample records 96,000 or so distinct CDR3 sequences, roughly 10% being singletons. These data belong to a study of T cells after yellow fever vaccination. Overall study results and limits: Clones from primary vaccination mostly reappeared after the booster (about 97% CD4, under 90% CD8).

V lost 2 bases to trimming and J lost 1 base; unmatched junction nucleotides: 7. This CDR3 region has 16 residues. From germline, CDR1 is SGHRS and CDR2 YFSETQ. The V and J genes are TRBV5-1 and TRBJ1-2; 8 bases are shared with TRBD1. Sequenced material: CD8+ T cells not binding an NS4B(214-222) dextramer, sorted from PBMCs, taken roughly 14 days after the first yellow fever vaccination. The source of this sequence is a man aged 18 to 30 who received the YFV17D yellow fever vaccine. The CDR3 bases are TGCGCCAGCAGCTTTTCAGGGGGCTTCGATAACTATGGCTACACCTTC. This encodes CASSFSGGFDNYGYTF.